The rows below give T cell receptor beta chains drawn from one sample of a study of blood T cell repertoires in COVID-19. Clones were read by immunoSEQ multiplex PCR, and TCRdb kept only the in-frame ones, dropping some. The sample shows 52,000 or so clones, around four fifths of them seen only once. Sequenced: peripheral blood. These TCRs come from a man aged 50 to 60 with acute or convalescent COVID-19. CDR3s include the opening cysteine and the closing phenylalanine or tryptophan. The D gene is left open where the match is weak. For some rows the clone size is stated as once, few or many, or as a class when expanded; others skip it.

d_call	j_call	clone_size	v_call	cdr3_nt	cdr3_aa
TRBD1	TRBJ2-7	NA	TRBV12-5	TGTGCTAGTGGTCGCCTCCGACAGGGCGGCCACGAGCAGTACTTC	CASGRLRQGGHEQYF
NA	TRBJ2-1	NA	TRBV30	TGTGCCTGGAGTCGGAGCAATGAGCAGTTCTTC	CAWSRSNEQFF
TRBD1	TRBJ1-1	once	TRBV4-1	TGCGCCAGCAGCCAAGATGTCGCAGGGGGCTTGGTCACTGAAGCTTTCTTT	CASSQDVAGGLVTEAFF
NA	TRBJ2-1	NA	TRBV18	TGTGCCAGCTCACAGACTAGGGGATCCTACAATGAGCAGTTCTTC	CASSQTRGSYNEQFF
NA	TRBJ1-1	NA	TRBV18	TGTGCCAGCTCCCCTGGGGCAGGGCAGAACACTGAAGCTTTCTTT	CASSPGAGQNTEAFF
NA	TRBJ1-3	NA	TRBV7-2	TGTGCCAGCAGCTTCGAGGTTGGATCTGGAAACACCATATATTTT	CASSFEVGSGNTIYF
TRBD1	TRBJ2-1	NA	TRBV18	TGTGCCAGCTCACCACCGGGGACAGGGCGCAATGAGCAGTTCTTC	CASSPPGTGRNEQFF
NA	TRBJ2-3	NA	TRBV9	TGTGCCAGCACCCTTTCGTTAGGGGGTGCAGATACGCAGTATTTT	CASTLSLGGADTQYF
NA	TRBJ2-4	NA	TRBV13	TGTGCCAGCAGCTTAGAGACAGGGGCCGGGAGGGCCAAAAACATTCAGTACTTC	CASSLETGAGRAKNIQYF
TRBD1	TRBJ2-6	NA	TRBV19	TGTGCCAGTAGTGACAGGGGCCACCGGTCCTCTGGGGCCAACGTCCTGACTTTC	CASSDRGHRSSGANVLTF
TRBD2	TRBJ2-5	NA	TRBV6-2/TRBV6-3	TGTGCCAGCAGTTACGGGGAACTAGCGGGGGCCCAGTACTTC	CASSYGELAGAQYF
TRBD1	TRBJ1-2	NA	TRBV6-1	TGTGCCAGCAGTGAAGACAGGGGGGCGTACTTAAAATTCTATGGCTACACCTTC	CASSEDRGAYLKFYGYTF
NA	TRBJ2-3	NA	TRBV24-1	TGTGCCACCAGCCCCCACGGGGGTGGTTTGGGCACAGATACGCAGTATTTT	CATSPHGGGLGTDTQYF
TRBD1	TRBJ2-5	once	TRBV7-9	TGTGCCAGCAGCTTCCAGGACAGGGGTCGGGAGACCCAGTACTTC	CASSFQDRGRETQYF
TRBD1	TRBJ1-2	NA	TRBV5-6	TGTGCCAGCAGCTTAAGGACAGGGGAAGGCGGCTACACCTTC	CASSLRTGEGGYTF
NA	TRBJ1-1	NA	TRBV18	TGTGCCAGCTCACCACCGGCGAACACTGAAGCTTTCTTT	CASSPPANTEAFF
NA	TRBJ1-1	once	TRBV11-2	TGTGCCAGCAGCCTTCGGACGGTGGGGGGATTTGAAGCTTTCTTT	CASSLRTVGGFEAFF
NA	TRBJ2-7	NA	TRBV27	TGTGCCAGCGGAAGGCAGGGCCTCTACGAGCAGTACTTC	CASGRQGLYEQYF
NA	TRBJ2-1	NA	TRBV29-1	TGCAGCGTTAGGAGTCCCGGGAGAAGGACCTACAATGAGCAGTTCTTC	CSVRSPGRRTYNEQFF
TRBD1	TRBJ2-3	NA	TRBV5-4	TGTGCCAGCAGCTCAGACAGGGTCCCAGATACGCAGTATTTT	CASSSDRVPDTQYF
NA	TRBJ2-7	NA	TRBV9	TGTGCCAGCAGCGTAGGGGTCGGCGGAACCTACGAGCAGTACTTC	CASSVGVGGTYEQYF
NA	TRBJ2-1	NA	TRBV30	TGTGCCTGGAGTGTAACCCCGGCCGGGAATGAGCAGTTCTTC	CAWSVTPAGNEQFF
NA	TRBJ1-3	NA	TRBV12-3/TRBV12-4	TGTGCCAGCAGCCAGGCTGGAAACACCATATATTTT	CASSQAGNTIYF
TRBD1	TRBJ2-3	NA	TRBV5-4	TGTGCCAGCAGCCCGGACAGGGGGACAGATACGCAGTATTTT	CASSPDRGTDTQYF
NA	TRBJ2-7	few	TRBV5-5	TGTGCCAGCACCCGGGGACATCAGTACGAGCAGTACTTC	CASTRGHQYEQYF
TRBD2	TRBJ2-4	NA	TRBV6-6	TGTGCCAGCAGTAACCTAGCGGGGGGGCTGGGCATTCAGTACTTC	CASSNLAGGLGIQYF
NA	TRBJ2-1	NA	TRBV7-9	TGTGCCAGCAGCCTGGGACACATCAATGAGCAGTTCTTC	CASSLGHINEQFF
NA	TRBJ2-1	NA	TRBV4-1	TGCGCCAGCAGCCAAGTACAGGGCCGGGAGCAGTTCTTC	CASSQVQGREQFF
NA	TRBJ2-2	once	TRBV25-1	TGTGCCAGCAGTGAGTCAGGGATAGTTGTAACCGGGGAGCTGTTTTTT	CASSESGIVVTGELFF
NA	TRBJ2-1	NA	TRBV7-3	TGTGCCAGCAGCTTGAGCGGATTCTACAATGAGCAGTTCTTC	CASSLSGFYNEQFF
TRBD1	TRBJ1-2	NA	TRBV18	TGTGCCAGCTCAAAGGGGGCCTCTAACTATGGCTACACCTTC	CASSKGASNYGYTF
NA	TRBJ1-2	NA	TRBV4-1	TGCGCCAGCAGCTTCCAGGGTAACTATGGCTACACCTTC	CASSFQGNYGYTF
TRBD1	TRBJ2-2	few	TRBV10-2	TGCGCCAGCAGTAAGGGGGCGTTGACCGGGGAGCTGTTTTTT	CASSKGALTGELFF
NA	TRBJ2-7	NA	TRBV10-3	TGTGCCATCAGGGACAACTACGAGCAGTACTTC	CAIRDNYEQYF
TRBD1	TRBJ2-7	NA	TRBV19	TGTGCCAGTAGTGGACAGGGGTCTAACTACGAGCAGTACTTC	CASSGQGSNYEQYF
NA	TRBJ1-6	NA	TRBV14	TGTGCCAGCAGCCCACGACAAGACAATTCACCCCTCCACTTT	CASSPRQDNSPLHF
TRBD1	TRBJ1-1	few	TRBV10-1	TGCGCCAGCAGTGAGTCTTTTACAGGGGTAACTGAAGCTTTCTTT	CASSESFTGVTEAFF
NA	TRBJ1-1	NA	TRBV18	TGTGCCAGCTCACCTCGGCGGGCAATGAACACTGAAGCTTTCTTT	CASSPRRAMNTEAFF
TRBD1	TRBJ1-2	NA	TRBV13	TGTGCCAGCAGCCCGGGACAGGGCCGTGGCTACACCTTC	CASSPGQGRGYTF
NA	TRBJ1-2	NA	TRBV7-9	TGTGCCAGCCGAGGTAGTGAGACTAACTATGGCTACACCTTC	CASRGSETNYGYTF
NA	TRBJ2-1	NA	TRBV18	TGTGCCAGCTCACCGCAAGGGACTTCGCATAATGAGCAGTTCTTC	CASSPQGTSHNEQFF
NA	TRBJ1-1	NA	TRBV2	TGTGCCAGCAGGACTAGTACAGCTGAAGCTTTCTTT	CASRTSTAEAFF
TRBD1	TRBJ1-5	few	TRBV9	TGTGCCAGCAGCACCGGACAGGATCGGCAGCCCCAGCATTTT	CASSTGQDRQPQHF
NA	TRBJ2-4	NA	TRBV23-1	TGCGCCAGCAGTCGGGGCAGATTCCTAGCCAAAAACATTCAGTACTTC	CASSRGRFLAKNIQYF